This T cell receptor beta chain was retrieved from a study of CD8 T cells in Susac syndrome. The CDR3 consists of 16 residues. The germline gives CDR1 SNHLY, CDR2 FYNNEI. The ends were cut back, 7 bases at V and 1 base at J, with 17 bases in the middle. Random hexamers were used to reverse transcribe 0.5 to 1 ug of RNA. Via MiXCR, TCRdb re-called the immunoSEQ multiplex PCR reads, giving one row per CDR3 protein. The data hold 250,000 to 300,000 distinct CDR3 sequences, with around 83% observed a single time. The rearrangement links TRBV2 to TRBJ1-5, with a tentative D call TRBD1 (5 bases). Sequences were obtained from CD8+ T cells from PBMCs. The TCR comes from a human donor with multiple sclerosis. The CDR3 protein is CASNRGPGTSNQPQHF. The CDR3 coding sequence is TGTGCCAGCAATCGGGGACCAGGGACGAGCAATCAGCCCCAGCATTTT.